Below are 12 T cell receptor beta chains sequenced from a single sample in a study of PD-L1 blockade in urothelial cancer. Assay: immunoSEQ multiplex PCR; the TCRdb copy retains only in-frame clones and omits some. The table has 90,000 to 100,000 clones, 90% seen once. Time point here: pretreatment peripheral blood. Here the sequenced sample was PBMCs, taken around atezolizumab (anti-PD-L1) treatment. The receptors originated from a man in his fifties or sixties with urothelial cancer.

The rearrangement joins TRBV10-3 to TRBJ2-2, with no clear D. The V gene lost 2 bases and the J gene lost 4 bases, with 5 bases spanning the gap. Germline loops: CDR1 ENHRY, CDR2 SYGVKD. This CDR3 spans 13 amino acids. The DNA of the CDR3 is TGTGCCATCAGTGAGACAACCACCGGGGAGCTGTTTTTT. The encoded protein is CAISETTTGELFF.

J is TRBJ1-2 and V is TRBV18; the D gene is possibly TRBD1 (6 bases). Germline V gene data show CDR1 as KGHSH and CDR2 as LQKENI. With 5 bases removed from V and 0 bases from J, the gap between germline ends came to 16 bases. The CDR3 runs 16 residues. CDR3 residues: CASSSQPTGTNYGYTF. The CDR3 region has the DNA TGTGCCAGCTCATCACAACCCACAGGGACTAACTATGGCTACACCTTC.

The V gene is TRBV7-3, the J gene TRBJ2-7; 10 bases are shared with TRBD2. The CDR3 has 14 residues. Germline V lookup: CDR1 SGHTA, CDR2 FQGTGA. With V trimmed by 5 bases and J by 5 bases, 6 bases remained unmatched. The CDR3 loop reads CASSALAGEDEQYF. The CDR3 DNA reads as TGTGCCAGCAGCGCGCTAGCGGGGGAGGACGAGCAGTACTTC.

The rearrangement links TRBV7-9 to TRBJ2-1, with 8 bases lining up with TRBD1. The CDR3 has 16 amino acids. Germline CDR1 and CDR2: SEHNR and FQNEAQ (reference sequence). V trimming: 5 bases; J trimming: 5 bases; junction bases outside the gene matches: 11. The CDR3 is CASSPPSARGHNEQFF. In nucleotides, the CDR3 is TGTGCCAGCAGCCCCCCTTCGGCCAGGGGGCACAATGAGCAGTTCTTC.

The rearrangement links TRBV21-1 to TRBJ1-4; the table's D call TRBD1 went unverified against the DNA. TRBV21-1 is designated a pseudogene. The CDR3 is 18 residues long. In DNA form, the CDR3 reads TGTGCCAGCAGCAAAGGGTCGACAGGCACCACGGCGAATGAAAAACTGTTTTTT. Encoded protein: CASSKGSTGTTANEKLFF.

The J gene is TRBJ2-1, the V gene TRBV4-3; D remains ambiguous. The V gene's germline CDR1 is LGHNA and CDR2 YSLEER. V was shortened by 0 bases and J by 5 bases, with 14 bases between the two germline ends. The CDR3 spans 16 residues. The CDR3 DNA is TGCGCCAGCAGCCAAGAACGGTCCAGGAACGACAATGAGCAGTTCTTC. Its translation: CASSQERSRNDNEQFF.

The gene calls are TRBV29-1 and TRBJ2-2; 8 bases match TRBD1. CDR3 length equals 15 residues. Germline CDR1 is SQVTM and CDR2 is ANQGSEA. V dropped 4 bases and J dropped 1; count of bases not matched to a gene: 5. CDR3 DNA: TGCAGCGTTGGGGGCGGGACAGGGAACACCGGGGAGCTGTTTTTT. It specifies CSVGGGTGNTGELFF.

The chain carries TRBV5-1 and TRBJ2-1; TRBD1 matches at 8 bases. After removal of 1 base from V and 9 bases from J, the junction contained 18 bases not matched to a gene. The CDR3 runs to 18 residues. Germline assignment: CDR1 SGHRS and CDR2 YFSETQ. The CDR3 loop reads CASSLTARGRGPMAEQFF. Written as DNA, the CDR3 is TGCGCCAGCAGCTTGACCGCCAGGGGGCGTGGGCCAATGGCTGAGCAGTTCTTC.

The DNA for the CDR3 is TGTGCCAGCAGCTCCTCGGAACAGGGGAAAAAACTGTTTTTT. This sequence encodes CASSSSEQGKKLFF. The rearrangement uses TRBV7-8 and TRBJ1-4; 7 bases match TRBD1. The CDR3 runs 14 residues. V dropped 4 bases and J dropped 9; count of bases not matched to a gene: 8. Germline lookup yields CDR1 SGHVS and CDR2 FQNEAQ.

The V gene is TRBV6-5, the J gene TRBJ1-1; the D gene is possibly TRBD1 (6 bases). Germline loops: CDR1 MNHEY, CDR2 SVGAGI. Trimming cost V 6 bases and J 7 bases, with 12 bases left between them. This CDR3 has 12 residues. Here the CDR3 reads CASSETGYEAFF. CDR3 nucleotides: TGTGCCAGCAGCGAAACAGGGTATGAAGCTTTCTTT.

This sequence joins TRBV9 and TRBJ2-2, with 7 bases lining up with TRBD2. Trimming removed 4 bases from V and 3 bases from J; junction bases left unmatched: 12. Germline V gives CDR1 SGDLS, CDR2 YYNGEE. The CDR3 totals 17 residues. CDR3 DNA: TGTGCCAGCAGCCCCCGCAGGTGGGGGAGGGACACCGGGGAGCTGTTTTTT. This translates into CASSPRRWGRDTGELFF.

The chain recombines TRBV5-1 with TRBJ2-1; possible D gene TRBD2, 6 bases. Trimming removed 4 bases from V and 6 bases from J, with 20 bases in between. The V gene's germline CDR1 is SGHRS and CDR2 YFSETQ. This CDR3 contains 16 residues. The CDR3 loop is CASSLATTSGANEQFF. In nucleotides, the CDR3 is TGCGCCAGCAGCCTAGCGACCACCAGTGGGGCCAATGAGCAGTTCTTC.